A single sample gave rise to the 21 T cell receptor beta chains below, sequenced in a study of blood T cell repertoires in COVID-19. Produced via immunoSEQ multiplex PCR; TCRdb's table is partial and in-frame only. Here the sample spans 490,000 or so clones, approximately 90% being singletons. Sequencing used PBMCs or T cells enriched from blood (not recorded which). Receptor source: a middle-aged woman who had recovered from COVID-19.

J is TRBJ1-2 and V is TRBV6-2 or TRBV6-3, with 8 bases lining up with TRBD1. The CDR3 extends over 16 amino acids. Germline V gene lookup returns CDR1 MNHEY and CDR2 SVGEGT. Trimming cost V 6 bases and J 7 bases; bases outside gene matches: 16. This CDR3 is CASSRRDRIALSGYTF. CDR3 bases: TGTGCCAGCAGCCGTCGGGACAGGATCGCTCTCTCTGGCTACACCTTC.

The chain carries TRBV7-2 and TRBJ1-1; D may be TRBD1 (5 bases). Germline V lookup: CDR1 SGHTA, CDR2 FQGNSA. The CDR3 length is 15 residues. Trimming took off 1 base at V and 5 bases at J, with 14 bases between the two ends. The CDR3 here is CASSLDRISWTEAFF. DNA for the CDR3: TGTGCCAGCAGCTTAGACAGGATAAGTTGGACTGAAGCTTTCTTT.

The chain has TRBV7-9 and TRBJ2-3; TRBD2 matches at 8 bases. V was clipped by 5 bases and J by 5 bases; unmatched bases: 9. CDR3 size: 15 residues. The germline gives CDR1 SEHNR, CDR2 FQNEAQ (reference sequence). The CDR3 DNA reads TGTGCCAGCAGCCGGGGGGGAGAAGTCGGAGATACGCAGTATTTT. Its translation: CASSRGGEVGDTQYF.

The chain carries TRBV5-1 and TRBJ2-7; 9 nucleotides agree with TRBD1. V lost 3 bases, J lost 0 bases, and 13 bases stayed unmatched. The CDR3 covers 18 residues. The V gene's germline CDR1 is SGHRS and CDR2 YFSETQ. The CDR3 region is CASSSMPGTGISSYEQYF. CDR3 coding DNA: TGCGCCAGCAGCTCCATGCCGGGGACAGGGATAAGCTCCTACGAGCAGTACTTC.

This clone was seen more than once but under ten times. The CDR3 here is CASSSKFLGYTF. For the CDR3, the DNA is TGTGCCAGCAGTTCTAAGTTTTTGGGCTACACCTTC. This chain links TRBV28 with TRBJ1-2; D gene ambiguous. CDR1 is MDHEN, CDR2 SYDVKM, per germline. V was shortened by 4 bases and J by 8 bases, with 11 bases between the two germline ends. CDR3 length: 12 amino acids.

The chain joins TRBV19 to TRBJ2-2; the D gene is possibly TRBD2 (8 bases). The CDR3 spans 17 residues. The V and J ends lost 7 bases and 1 base respectively, with 19 bases between them. In germline, CDR1 is LNHDA, CDR2 SQIVND (reference sequence). CDR3 in DNA: TGTGCCAGTATTGAGGGGGCTAGCGGGCTGAACACCGGGGAGCTGTTTTTT. Protein sequence: CASIEGASGLNTGELFF.

V and J are TRBV28 and TRBJ1-1; D is uncertain. The CDR3 has 13 residues. Germline-derived CDR1 and CDR2 are MDHEN and SYDVKM. The V end was cut by 2 bases, the J end by 1 base, with 5 bases between. DNA for the CDR3: TGTGCCAGCAGTTTAGAGTGGAACACTGAAGCTTTCTTT. Translation gives CASSLEWNTEAFF.

The chain combines TRBV10-1 with TRBJ1-1; no clear D. Looked up from germline, CDR1 is WNHNN and CDR2 is SYGVQD (reference sequence). This CDR3 is built from 15 residues. V was trimmed by 8 bases and J by 3 bases, leaving 19 bases between them. The CDR3 bases are TGCGCCAGCCCTGAGGTTGGAGGTGAGGACACTGAAGCTTTCTTT. Its protein is CASPEVGGEDTEAFF.

The rearrangement uses TRBV3-1 (or the pseudogene TRBV3-2) and TRBJ1-6, with D possibly matching TRBD1 (5 bases). The CDR3 extends over 15 amino acids. V gave up 2 bases and J gave up 5 bases, with 10 bases separating them. Germline V CDR1 and CDR2: LGHDT, YNNKEL (reference sequence). CDR3 amino acids: CASSQLGAHNSPLHF. The CDR3 DNA sequence: TGTGCCAGCAGCCAACTAGGGGCCCATAATTCACCCCTCCACTTT.

This chain joins TRBV12-5 and TRBJ2-1; 8 bases line up with TRBD2. CDR1 is LGHNT and CDR2 is FRNRAP in the germline V gene. The V segment lost 1 base and the J segment 7 bases; nucleotides outside the gene matches: 0. The length of the CDR3 is 13 residues. CDR3 sequence reads: CASGLGLANEQFF. Here the CDR3 DNA reads TGTGCTAGTGGTTTGGGACTAGCGAATGAGCAGTTCTTC.

The V and J genes are TRBV4-1 and TRBJ1-4; D unresolved. Germline CDR1 and CDR2: MGHRA and YSYEKL. The V end lost 1 base, the J end lost 5 bases, and 8 bases lay between the germline ends. The length of the CDR3 is 14 residues. This chain's CDR3 is CASSQAGLNEKLFF. The DNA of the CDR3 is TGCGCCAGCAGCCAAGCAGGACTGAATGAAAAACTGTTTTTT.

The chain recombines TRBV4-1 with TRBJ1-6; D may be TRBD1 (6 bases). Trimming removed 2 bases from V and 9 bases from J, with 14 bases in between. The CDR3 totals 15 residues. Germline loops: CDR1 MGHRA, CDR2 YSYEKL. CDR3 bases: TGCGCCAGCAGCCAAACGACCGGGACACTTTCACCCCTCCACTTT. Its protein product is CASSQTTGTLSPLHF.

The chain is built from TRBV27 and TRBJ2-7; tentatively, D is TRBD1 (6 bases). Trimming removed 2 bases from V and 2 bases from J, with 13 bases in between. There are 15 residues in the CDR3. CDR1 and CDR2 (germline): MNHEY, SMNVEV (reference sequence). The CDR3 nucleotides are TGTGCCAGCAGTTTAAGGGGGTTAGGAGCCTACGAGCAGTACTTC. This codes for CASSLRGLGAYEQYF.

Worth noting for this clone: Other DNA sequences within the sample encode an identical CDR3. The rearrangement links TRBV6-5 to TRBJ1-5; TRBD1 might be the D (5 bases). There are 13 residues in the CDR3. The V end lost 5 bases, the J end lost 5 bases, and 10 bases lay between the germline ends. Germline V gene lookup returns CDR1 MNHEY and CDR2 SVGAGI. In DNA, the CDR3 is TGTGCCAGCAGTAGAGACAGATATCAGCCCCAGCATTTT. This codes for CASSRDRYQPQHF.

The CDR3, as DNA: TGTGCCAGCTCACCGGACCGGGGAGATACGCAGTATTTT. Its protein product is CASSPDRGDTQYF. V and J are TRBV18 and TRBJ2-3; possible D gene TRBD2, 5 bases. CDR1 and CDR2 from the germline V gene are KGHSH and LQKENI. V was trimmed by 3 bases and J by 5 bases, leaving 9 bases between them. The CDR3 has 13 residues.

The rearrangement links TRBV6-5 to TRBJ1-2, with 7 positions matching TRBD1. V trimming: 7 bases; J trimming: 7 bases; junction bases outside the gene matches: 3. CDR1 is MNHEY, CDR2 SVGAGI, per germline. The CDR3 is 11 residues long. CDR3 in DNA: TGTGCCAGCACGACAGGGAGTGGCTACACCTTC. It yields the protein CASTTGSGYTF.

The V gene is TRBV7-7, the J gene TRBJ2-2, with a possible D match to TRBD2 (5 bases). This CDR3 spans 15 amino acids. Germline values: CDR1 SSHAT, CDR2 FNYEAQ (reference sequence). Trimming shortened V by 6 bases and J by 0 bases, and 11 bases separated the two germline ends. The CDR3 reads CASSAGVSNTGELFF. CDR3 sequence (DNA): TGTGCCAGCAGTGCCGGGGTTTCGAACACCGGGGAGCTGTTTTTT.

The chain links TRBV18 to TRBJ2-1; D is uncertain. CDR1 KGHSH and CDR2 LQKENI come from the germline V gene. Trimming shortened V by 8 bases and J by 2 bases, and 16 bases separated the two germline ends. The CDR3 extends over 15 amino acids. The CDR3 protein is CASTQIEVPYNEQFF. In nucleotides, the CDR3 is TGTGCCAGCACACAGATAGAAGTGCCCTACAATGAGCAGTTCTTC.

J is TRBJ2-7 and V is TRBV6-6, with 7 bases matching TRBD1. With V trimmed by 2 bases and J by 3 bases, 10 bases remained unmatched. This CDR3 comprises 16 residues. The germline V gene has CDR1 MNHNY and CDR2 SVGAGI (reference sequence). CDR3 region: CASSYRPDRVVYEQYF. The DNA of the CDR3 is TGTGCCAGCAGTTACCGGCCCGACAGGGTCGTCTACGAGCAGTACTTC.

Points on this clone: This specimen includes other DNA sequences encoding the same CDR3. The gene calls are TRBV5-1 and TRBJ1-2; weak D call: TRBD1 (6 bases). V lost 0 bases and J lost 7, with 10 bases in between. This CDR3 contains 13 residues. Germline V gene sequence: CDR1 SGHRS, CDR2 YFSETQ. CDR3 residues: CASSLDREGGYTF. The CDR3, as DNA: TGCGCCAGCAGCTTGGACAGGGAGGGTGGCTACACCTTC.

This rearrangement joins TRBV2 to TRBJ2-4; a weak D match, TRBD1 (6 bases). This CDR3 has 18 residues. Trimming cost V 4 bases and J 0 bases, with 19 bases left between them. Germline loops: CDR1 SNHLY, CDR2 FYNNEI. CDR3 DNA sequence: TGTGCCAGCAGTGGGGGGCAGGGGTCCCCTCTAGCCAAAAACATTCAGTACTTC. Protein: CASSGGQGSPLAKNIQYF.